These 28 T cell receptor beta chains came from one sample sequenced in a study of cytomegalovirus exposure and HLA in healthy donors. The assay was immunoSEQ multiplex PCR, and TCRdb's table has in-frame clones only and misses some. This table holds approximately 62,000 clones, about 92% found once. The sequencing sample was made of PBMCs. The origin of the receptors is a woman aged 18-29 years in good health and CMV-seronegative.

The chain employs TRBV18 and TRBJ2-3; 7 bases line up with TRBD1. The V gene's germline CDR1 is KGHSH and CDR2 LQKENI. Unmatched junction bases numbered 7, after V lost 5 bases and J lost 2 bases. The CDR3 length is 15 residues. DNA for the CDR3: TGTGCCAGCTCATTAAGGGGGCGCGACACAGATACGCAGTATTTT. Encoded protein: CASSLRGRDTDTQYF.

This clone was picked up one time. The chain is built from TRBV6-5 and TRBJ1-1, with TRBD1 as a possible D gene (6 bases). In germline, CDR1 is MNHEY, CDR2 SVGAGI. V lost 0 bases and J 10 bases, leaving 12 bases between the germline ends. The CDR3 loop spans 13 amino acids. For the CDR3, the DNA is TGTGCCAGCAGTTACTCCGAGGGGGTCGTAGCTTTCTTT. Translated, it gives CASSYSEGVVAFF.

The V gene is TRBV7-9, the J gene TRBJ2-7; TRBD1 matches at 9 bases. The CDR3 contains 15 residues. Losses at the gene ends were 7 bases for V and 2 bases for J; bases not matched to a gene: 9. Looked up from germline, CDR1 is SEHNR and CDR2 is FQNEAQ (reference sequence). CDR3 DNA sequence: TGTGCCAGCACCTACGGAACAGGGGGCACCTACGAGCAGTACTTC. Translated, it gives CASTYGTGGTYEQYF.

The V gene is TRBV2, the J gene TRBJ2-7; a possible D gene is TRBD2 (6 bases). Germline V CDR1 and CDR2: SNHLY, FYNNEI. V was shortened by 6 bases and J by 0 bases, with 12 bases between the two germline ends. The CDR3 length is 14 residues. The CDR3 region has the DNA TGTGCCAGCAGATCGACCGGGAGCTCCTACGAGCAGTACTTC. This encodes CASRSTGSSYEQYF.

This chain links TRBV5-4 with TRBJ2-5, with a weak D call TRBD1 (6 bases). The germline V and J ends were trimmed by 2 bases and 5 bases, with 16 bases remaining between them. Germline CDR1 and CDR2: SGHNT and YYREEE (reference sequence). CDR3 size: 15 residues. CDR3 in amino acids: CASSLQGNVWETQYF. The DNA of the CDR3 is TGTGCCAGCAGCTTACAGGGCAATGTGTGGGAGACCCAGTACTTC.

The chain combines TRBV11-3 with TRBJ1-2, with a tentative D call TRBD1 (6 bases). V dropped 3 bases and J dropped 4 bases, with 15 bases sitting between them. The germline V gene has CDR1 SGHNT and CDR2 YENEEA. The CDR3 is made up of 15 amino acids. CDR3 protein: CASSFAGQGSYGYTF. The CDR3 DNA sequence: TGTGCCAGCAGCTTCGCCGGGCAGGGGAGCTATGGCTACACCTTC. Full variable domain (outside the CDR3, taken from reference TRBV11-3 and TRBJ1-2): EAGVVQSPRYKIIEKKQPVAFWCNPISGHNTLYWYLQNLGQGPELLIRYENEEAVDDSQLPKDRFSAERLKGVDSTLKIQPAELGDSAVYLCASSFAGQGSYGYTFGSGTRLTVV.

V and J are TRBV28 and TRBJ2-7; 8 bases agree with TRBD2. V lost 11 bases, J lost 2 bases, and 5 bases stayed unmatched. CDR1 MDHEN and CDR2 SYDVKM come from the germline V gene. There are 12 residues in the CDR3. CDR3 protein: CAVSGETYEQYF. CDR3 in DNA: TGTGCCGTTAGCGGGGAAACCTACGAGCAGTACTTC.

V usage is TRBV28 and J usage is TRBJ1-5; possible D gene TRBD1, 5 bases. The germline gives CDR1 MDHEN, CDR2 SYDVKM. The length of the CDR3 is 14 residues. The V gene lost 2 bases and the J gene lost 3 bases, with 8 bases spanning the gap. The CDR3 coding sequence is TGTGCCAGCAGTTTACAGGGCCTCAATCAGCCCCAGCATTTT. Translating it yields CASSLQGLNQPQHF.

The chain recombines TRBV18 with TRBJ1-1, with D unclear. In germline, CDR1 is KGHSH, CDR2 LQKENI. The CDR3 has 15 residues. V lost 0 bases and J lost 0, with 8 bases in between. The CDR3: CASSPPPGVNTEAFF. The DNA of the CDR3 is TGTGCCAGCTCACCACCCCCCGGGGTGAACACTGAAGCTTTCTTT.

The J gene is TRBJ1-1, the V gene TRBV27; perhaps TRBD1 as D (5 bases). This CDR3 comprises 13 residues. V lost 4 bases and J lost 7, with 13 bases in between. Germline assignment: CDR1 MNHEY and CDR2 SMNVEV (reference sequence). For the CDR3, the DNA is TGTGCCAGCAGTTCCCGACCCGGACATGAAGCTTTCTTT. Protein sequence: CASSSRPGHEAFF.

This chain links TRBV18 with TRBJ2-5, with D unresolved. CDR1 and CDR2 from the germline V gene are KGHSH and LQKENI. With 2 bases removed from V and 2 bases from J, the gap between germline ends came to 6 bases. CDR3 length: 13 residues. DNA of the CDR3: TGTGCCAGCTCACCATCGGGTCAAGAGACCCAGTACTTC. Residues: CASSPSGQETQYF.

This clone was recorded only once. CDR3 DNA: TGTGCCAGCAGCTCCGGGCAGGGGCCATACACAGATACGCAGTATTTT. Amino acids: CASSSGQGPYTDTQYF. V is TRBV5-4 and J is TRBJ2-3; D might be TRBD1 (6 bases). This CDR3 is 16 amino acids long. V was pared by 3 bases and J by 2 bases, with 16 bases between. Looked up from germline, CDR1 is SGHNT and CDR2 is YYREEE (reference sequence).

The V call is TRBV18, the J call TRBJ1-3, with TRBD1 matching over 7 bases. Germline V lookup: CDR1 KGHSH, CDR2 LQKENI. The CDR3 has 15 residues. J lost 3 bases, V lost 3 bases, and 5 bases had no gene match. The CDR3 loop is CASSPVQGSGNTIYF. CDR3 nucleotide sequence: TGTGCCAGCTCACCCGTACAGGGGAGTGGAAACACCATATATTTT.

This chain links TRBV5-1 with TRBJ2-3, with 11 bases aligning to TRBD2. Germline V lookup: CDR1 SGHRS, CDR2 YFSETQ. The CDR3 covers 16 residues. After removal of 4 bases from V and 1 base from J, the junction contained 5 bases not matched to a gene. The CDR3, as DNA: TGCGCCAGCAGCACCCGACTAGCGGGACGCACAGATACGCAGTATTTT. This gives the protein CASSTRLAGRTDTQYF.

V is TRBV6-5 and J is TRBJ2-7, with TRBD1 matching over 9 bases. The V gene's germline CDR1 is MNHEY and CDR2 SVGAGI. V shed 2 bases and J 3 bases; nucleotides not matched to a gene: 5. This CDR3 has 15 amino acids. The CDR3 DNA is TGTGCCAGCAGTTACCCGGGACAGGGAGTCTACGAGCAGTACTTC. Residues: CASSYPGQGVYEQYF.

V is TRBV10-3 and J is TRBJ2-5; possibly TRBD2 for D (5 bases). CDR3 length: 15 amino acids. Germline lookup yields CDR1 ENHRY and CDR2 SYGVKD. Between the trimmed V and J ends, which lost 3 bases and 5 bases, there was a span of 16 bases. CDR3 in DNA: TGTGCCATCAGTGAAGGCAGCCAGCGAGGGGAGACCCAGTACTTC. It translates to CAISEGSQRGETQYF.

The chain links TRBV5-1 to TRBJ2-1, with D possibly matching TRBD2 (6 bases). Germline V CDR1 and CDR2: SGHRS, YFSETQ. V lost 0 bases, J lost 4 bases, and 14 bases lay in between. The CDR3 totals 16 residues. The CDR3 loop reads CASSLADTGTYNEQFF. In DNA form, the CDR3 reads TGCGCCAGCAGCTTGGCCGATACCGGGACTTACAATGAGCAGTTCTTC.

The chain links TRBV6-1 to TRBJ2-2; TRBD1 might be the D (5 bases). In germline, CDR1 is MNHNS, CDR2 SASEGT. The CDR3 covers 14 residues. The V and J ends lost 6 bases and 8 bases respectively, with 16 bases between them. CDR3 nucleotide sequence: TGTGCCAGCAGAGACCAAGGGGCTTTAGGGGAGCTGTTTTTT. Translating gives CASRDQGALGELFF.

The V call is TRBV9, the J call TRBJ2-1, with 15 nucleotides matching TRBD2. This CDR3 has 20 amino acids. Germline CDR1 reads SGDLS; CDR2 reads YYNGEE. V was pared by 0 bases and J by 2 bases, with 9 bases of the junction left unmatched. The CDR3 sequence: CASSVGAGLAGGYPYNEQFF. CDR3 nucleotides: TGTGCCAGCAGCGTAGGGGCGGGACTAGCGGGAGGTTACCCCTACAATGAGCAGTTCTTC.

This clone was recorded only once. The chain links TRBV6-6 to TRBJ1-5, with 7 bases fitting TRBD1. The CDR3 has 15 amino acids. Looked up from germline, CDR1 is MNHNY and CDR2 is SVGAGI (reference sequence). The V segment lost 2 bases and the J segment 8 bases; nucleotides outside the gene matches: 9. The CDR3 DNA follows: TGTGCCAGCAGTTACCAAGGACAGGCAATAGAGCCCCAGCATTTT. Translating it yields CASSYQGQAIEPQHF.

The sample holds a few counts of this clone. The CDR3 DNA reads as TGCGCCAGCAGCTTGGGGGGTTTACAGGGTCGTTCACCCCTCCACTTT. This codes for CASSLGGLQGRSPLHF. The chain links TRBV5-1 to TRBJ1-6; D might be TRBD1 (6 bases). CDR3 size: 16 residues. Trimming left V 0 bases short and J 9 bases short, with 16 bases between. CDR1 is SGHRS, CDR2 YFSETQ, per germline. Full variable domain (outside the CDR3, taken from reference TRBV5-1 and TRBJ1-6): KAGVTQTPRYLIKTRGQQVTLSCSPISGHRSVSWYQQTPGQGLQFLFEYFSETQRNKGNFPGRFSGRQFSNSRSEMNVSTLELGDSALYLCASSLGGLQGRSPLHFGNGTRLTVT.

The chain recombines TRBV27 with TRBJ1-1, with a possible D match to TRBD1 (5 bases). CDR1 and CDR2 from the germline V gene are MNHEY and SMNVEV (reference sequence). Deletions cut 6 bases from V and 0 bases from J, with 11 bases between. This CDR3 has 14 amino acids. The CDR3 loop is CASSTGPMNTEAFF. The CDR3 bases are TGTGCCAGCAGCACAGGTCCCATGAACACTGAAGCTTTCTTT.

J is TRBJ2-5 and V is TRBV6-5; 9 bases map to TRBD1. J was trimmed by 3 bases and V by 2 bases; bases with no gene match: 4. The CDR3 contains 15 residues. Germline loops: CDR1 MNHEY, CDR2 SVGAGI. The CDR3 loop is CASSYTQGAEETQYF. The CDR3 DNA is TGTGCCAGCAGTTACACACAGGGGGCCGAAGAGACCCAGTACTTC.

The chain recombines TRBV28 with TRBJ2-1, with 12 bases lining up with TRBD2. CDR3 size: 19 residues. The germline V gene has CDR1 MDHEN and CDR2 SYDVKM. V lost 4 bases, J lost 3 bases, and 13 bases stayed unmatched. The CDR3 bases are TGTGCCAGCAGTTACATACCTAGCGGGGGGGCCCTTAGCTACAATGAGCAGTTCTTC. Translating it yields CASSYIPSGGALSYNEQFF.

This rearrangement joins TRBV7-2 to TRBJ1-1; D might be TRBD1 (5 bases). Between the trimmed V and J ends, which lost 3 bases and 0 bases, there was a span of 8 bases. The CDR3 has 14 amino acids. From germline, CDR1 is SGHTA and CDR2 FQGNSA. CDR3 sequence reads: CASSFGHMNTEAFF. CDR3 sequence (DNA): TGTGCCAGCAGCTTCGGACACATGAACACTGAAGCTTTCTTT.

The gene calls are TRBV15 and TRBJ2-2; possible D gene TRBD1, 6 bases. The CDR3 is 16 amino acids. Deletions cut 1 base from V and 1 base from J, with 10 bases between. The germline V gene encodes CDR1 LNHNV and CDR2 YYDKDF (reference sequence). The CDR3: CATSRVGTLNTGELFF. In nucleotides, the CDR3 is TGTGCCACCAGCAGAGTCGGGACACTGAACACCGGGGAGCTGTTTTTT.

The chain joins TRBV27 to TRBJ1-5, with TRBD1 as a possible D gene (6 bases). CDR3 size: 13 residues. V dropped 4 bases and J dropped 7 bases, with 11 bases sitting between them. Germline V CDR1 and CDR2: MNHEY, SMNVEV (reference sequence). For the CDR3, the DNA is TGTGCCAGCAGTTGGGGAAGGGGGCAGCCCCAGCATTTT. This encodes CASSWGRGQPQHF.

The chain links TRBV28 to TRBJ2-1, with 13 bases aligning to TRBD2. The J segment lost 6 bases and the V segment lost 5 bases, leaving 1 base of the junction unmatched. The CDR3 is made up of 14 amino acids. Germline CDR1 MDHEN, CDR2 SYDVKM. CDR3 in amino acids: CASSTSGRVNEQFF. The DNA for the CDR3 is TGTGCCAGCAGTACTAGCGGGAGGGTCAATGAGCAGTTCTTC.